This T cell receptor (beta chain) was documented in a study of human T cells and chemical hapten exposure. As for the study in general: Donors were sensitized with 2% DPC on the upper inner arm. Weekly scalp doses of diphenylcyclopropenone were given to patients during the approximately 23-week study. Patients, largely female, had alopecia areata, totalis or universalis.

In the original analysis: TCRs per sample had a median of around 96,000 and ranged from about 23,224 to 750,000. MiXCR was run by TCRdb on the RACE reads, yielding one entry per CDR3 protein. TCRdb, not the original authors, processed these V and J calls. The sample lists tens of thousands of distinct CDR3 sequences, around 9.5% occurring once. Time point: patch test 1, 2 weeks after DPC sensitization. Treatment defined: therapeutic diphenylcyclopropenone sensitization with weekly scalp DPC. V lost 2 bases, J lost 5 bases, and 5 bases lay in between. The CDR3 contains 12 residues. Per the germline V gene, CDR1 is SNHLY and CDR2 is FYNNEI.

This sample comprised whole blood, obtained in connection with sensitization to the hapten diphenylcyclopropenone (DPC). The receptor was derived from a woman between 40 and 50 years old with alopecia areata. Some clones in this sample may be carry-over from other donors' samples. The chain uses TRBV2 and TRBJ2-3; D is ambiguous. Here the CDR3 reads CASSEQLDTQYF. Written as DNA, the CDR3 is TGTGCCAGCAGTGAACAGTTAGATACGCAGTATTTT.